The clone carrying this TCR beta chain was counted between two and nine times. The data are from a study of T-cell memory formation after mild COVID-19. Germline V gene data show CDR1 as SEHNR and CDR2 as FQNEAQ (reference sequence). The CDR3 contains 12 residues. With 5 bases removed from V and 10 bases from J, the gap between germline ends came to 11 bases. TCRdb re-called the 5' RACE reads with MiXCR, one entry per CDR3 protein. The data contain approximately 560,000 distinct CDR3 sequences, 17% of them seen just once; the ten biggest clones take up about 7.4%. Specimen: PBMCs or a T cell subset sorted from them (not recorded which). V usage is TRBV7-9 and J usage is TRBJ1-4; D is unresolved. This TCR derives from an adult woman who had mild COVID-19 (a few samples of this study predate the infection). Cell type and time point are not known. This CDR3 is CASSPGVGKLFF. For the CDR3, the DNA is TGTGCCAGCAGCCCCGGGGTAGGAAAACTGTTTTTT.